This TCR beta chain was sequenced in a study of shared clonotypes between healthy human individuals. The overall study: A couple of female and a few male donors aged 18 to 49 were enrolled.

Some clones are missing from TCRdb's copy, which holds only in-frame ones; the method was immunoSEQ multiplex PCR. Among around 500,000 clones listed, about 85% were seen once. CDR1 MDHEN and CDR2 SYDVKM come from the germline V gene. V shed 3 bases and J shed 4 bases, with 16 bases lying between them. This CDR3 comprises 16 residues. Healthy HIV-negative adults without recent acute infections or vaccinations served as donors. This clone showed up many times. Other DNA sequences within the sample encode an identical CDR3. This TCR came from a woman between 40 and 50 years old in good health. Some clones in this sample may be carry-over from other donors' samples. The J gene is TRBJ1-5, the V gene TRBV28; D gene uncertain. The sample consisted of PBMCs. The CDR3 nucleotides are TGTGCCAGCAGTTTGACCAGCCGCATCCCAAATCAGCCCCAGCATTTT. The encoded protein is CASSLTSRIPNQPQHF.